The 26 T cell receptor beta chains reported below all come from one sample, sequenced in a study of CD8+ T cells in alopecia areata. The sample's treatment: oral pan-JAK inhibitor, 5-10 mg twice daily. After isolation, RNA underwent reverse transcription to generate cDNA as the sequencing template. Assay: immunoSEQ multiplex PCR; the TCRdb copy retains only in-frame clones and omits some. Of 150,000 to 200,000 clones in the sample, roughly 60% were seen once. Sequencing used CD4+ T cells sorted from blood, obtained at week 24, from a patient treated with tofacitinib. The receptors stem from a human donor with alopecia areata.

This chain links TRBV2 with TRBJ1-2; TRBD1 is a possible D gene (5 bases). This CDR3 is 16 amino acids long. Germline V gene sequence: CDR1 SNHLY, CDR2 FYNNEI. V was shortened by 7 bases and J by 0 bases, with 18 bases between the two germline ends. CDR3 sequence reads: CASTPDSPLANYGYTF. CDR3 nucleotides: TGTGCCAGCACTCCTGACAGCCCCCTGGCTAACTATGGCTACACCTTC. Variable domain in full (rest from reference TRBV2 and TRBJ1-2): EPEVTQTPSHQVTQMGQEVILRCVPISNHLYFYWYRQILGQKVEFLVSFYNNEISEKSEIFDDQFSVERPDGSNFTLKIRSTKLEDSAMYFCASTPDSPLANYGYTFGSGTRLTVV.

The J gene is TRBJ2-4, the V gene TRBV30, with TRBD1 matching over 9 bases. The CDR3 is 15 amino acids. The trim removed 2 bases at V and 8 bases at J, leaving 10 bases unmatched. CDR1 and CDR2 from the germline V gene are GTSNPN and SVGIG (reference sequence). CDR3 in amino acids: CAWSIGDRERDIQYF. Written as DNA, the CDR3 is TGTGCCTGGAGTATAGGGGACAGGGAACGGGACATTCAGTACTTC.

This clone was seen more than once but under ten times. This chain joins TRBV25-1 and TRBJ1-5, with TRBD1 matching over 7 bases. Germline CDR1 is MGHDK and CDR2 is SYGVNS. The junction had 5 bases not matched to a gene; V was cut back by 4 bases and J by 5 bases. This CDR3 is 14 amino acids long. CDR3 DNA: TGTGCCAGCAGTGTCACAGGGGCAGATCAGCCCCAGCATTTT. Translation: CASSVTGADQPQHF. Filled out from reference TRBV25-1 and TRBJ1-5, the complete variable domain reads EADIYQTPRYLVIGTGKKITLECSQTMGHDKMYWYQQDPGMELHLIHYSYGVNSTEKGDLSSESTVSRIRTEHFPLTLESARPSHTSQYLCASSVTGADQPQHFGDGTRLSIL.

CDR3 in amino acids: CASSLDPGISDYGYTF. CDR3 DNA: TGTGCCAGCAGCTTAGATCCGGGGATAAGCGACTATGGCTACACCTTC. The V gene is TRBV7-2, the J gene TRBJ1-2; D gene ambiguous. CDR3 size: 16 residues. Looked up from germline, CDR1 is SGHTA and CDR2 is FQGNSA. V gave up 1 base and J gave up 3 bases, with 15 bases separating them.

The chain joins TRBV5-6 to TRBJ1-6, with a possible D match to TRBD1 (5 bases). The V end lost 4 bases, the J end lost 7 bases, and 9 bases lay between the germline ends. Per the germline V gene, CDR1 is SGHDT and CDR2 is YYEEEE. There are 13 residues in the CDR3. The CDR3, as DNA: TGTGCCAGCAGCGGGGACGGGAATTCACCCCTCCACTTT. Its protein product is CASSGDGNSPLHF.

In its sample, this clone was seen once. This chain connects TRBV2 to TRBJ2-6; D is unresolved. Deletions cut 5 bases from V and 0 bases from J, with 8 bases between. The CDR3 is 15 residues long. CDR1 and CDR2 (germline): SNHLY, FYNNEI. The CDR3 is CASSRQSSGANVLTF. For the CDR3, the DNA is TGTGCCAGCAGTAGGCAGTCCTCTGGGGCCAACGTCCTGACTTTC.

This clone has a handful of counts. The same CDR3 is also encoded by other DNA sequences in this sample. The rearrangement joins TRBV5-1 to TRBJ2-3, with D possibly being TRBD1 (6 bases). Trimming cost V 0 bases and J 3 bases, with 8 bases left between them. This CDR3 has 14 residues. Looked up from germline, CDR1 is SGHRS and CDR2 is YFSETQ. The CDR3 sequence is CASSLGQATDTQYF. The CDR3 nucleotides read TGCGCCAGCAGCTTGGGACAGGCTACAGATACGCAGTATTTT.

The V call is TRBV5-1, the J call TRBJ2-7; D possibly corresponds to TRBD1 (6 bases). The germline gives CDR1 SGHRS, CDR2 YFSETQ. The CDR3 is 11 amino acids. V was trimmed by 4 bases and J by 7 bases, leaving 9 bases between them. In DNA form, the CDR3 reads TGCGCCAGCAGCCCAGGGGAAGAGCAGTACTTC. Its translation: CASSPGEEQYF.

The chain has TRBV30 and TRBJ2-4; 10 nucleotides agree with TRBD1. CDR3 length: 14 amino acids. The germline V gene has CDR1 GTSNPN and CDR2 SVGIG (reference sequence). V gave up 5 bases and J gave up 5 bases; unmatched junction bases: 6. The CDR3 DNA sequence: TGTGCCTGGGATCGCGGACAGGGGGAAAACATTCAGTACTTC. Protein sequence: CAWDRGQGENIQYF.

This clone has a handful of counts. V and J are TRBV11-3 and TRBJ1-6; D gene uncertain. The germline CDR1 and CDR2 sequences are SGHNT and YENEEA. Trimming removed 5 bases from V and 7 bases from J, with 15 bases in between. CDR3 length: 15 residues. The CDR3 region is CASSTLGGFNSPLHF. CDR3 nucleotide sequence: TGTGCCAGCAGCACCCTTGGAGGGTTCAATTCACCCCTCCACTTT.

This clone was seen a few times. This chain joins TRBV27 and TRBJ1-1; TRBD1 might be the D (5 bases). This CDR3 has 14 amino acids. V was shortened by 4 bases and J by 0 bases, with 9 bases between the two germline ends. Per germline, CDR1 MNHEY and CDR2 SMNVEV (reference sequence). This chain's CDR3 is CASSWGRLNTEAFF. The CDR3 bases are TGTGCCAGCAGTTGGGGACGCCTGAACACTGAAGCTTTCTTT.

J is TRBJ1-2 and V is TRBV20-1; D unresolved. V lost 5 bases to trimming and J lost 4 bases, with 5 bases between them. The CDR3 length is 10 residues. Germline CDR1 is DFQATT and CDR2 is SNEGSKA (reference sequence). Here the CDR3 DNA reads TGCAGTGCTTGGCCCTATGGCTACACCTTC. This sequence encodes CSAWPYGYTF.

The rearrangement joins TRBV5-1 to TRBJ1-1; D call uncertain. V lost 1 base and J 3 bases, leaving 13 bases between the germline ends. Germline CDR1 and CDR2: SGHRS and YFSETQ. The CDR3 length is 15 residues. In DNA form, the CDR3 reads TGCGCCAGCAGCTTGTTCGAGAGGCGGGACACTGAAGCTTTCTTT. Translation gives CASSLFERRDTEAFF.

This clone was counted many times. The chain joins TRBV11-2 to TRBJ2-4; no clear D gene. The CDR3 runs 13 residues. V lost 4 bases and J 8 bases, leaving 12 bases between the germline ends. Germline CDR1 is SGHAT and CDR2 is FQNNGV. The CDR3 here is CASSSGYPDIQYF. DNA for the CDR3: TGTGCCAGCAGCTCCGGGTATCCAGACATTCAGTACTTC. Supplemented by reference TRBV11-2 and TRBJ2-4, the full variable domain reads EAGVAQSPRYKIIEKRQSVAFWCNPISGHATLYWYQQILGQGPKLLIQFQNNGVVDDSQLPKDRFSAERLKGVDSTLKIQPAKLEDSAVYLCASSSGYPDIQYFGAGTRLSVL.

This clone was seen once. This chain's CDR3 is CASSLGTGGNEAFF. The CDR3 nucleotides read TGTGCCAGCAGCTTAGGAACAGGGGGAAATGAAGCTTTCTTT. The chain links TRBV5-4 to TRBJ1-1; 8 nucleotides line up with TRBD1. Germline CDR1 reads SGHNT; CDR2 reads YYREEE (reference sequence). With 2 bases clipped from V and 7 bases from J, the junction kept 7 bases outside the gene matches. This CDR3 region has 14 residues. The complete variable domain, with remaining parts taken from reference TRBV5-4 and TRBJ1-1, reads ETGVTQSPTHLIKTRGQQVTLRCSSQSGHNTVSWYQQALGQGPQFIFQYYREEENGRGNFPPRFSGLQFPNYSSELNVNALELDDSALYLCASSLGTGGNEAFFGQGTRLTVV.

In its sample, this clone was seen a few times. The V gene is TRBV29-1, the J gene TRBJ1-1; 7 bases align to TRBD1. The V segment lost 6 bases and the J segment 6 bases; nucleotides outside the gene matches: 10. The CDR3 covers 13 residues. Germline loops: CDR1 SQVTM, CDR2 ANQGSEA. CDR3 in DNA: TGCAGCGTCCAAGACAGGGTAATCCCTGAAGCTTTCTTT. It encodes CSVQDRVIPEAFF.

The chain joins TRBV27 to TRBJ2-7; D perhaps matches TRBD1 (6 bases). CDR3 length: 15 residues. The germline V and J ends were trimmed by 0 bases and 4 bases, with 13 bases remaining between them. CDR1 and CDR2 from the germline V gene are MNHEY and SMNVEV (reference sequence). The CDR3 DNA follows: TGTGCCAGCAGTTTATCTCAGGGGTTCCCGTACGAGCAGTACTTC. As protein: CASSLSQGFPYEQYF.

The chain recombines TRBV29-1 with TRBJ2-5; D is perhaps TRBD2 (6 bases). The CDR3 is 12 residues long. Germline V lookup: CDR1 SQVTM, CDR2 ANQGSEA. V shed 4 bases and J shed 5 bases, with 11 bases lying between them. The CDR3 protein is CSVVSGRETQYF. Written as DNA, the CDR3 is TGCAGCGTTGTAAGCGGGCGGGAGACCCAGTACTTC.

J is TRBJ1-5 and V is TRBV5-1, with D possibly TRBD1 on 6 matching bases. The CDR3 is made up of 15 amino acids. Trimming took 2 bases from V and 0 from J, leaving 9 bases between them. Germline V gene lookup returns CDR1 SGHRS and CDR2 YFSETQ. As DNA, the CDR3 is TGCGCCAGCAGCTTATCAGGGGATAGCAATCAGCCCCAGCATTTT. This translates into CASSLSGDSNQPQHF.

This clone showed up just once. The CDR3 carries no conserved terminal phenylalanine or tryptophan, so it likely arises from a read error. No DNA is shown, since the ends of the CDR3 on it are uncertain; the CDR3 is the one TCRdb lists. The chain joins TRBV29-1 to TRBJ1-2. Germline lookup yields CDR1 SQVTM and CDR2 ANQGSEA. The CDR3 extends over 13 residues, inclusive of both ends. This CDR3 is CSVFHPGDPTPNI.

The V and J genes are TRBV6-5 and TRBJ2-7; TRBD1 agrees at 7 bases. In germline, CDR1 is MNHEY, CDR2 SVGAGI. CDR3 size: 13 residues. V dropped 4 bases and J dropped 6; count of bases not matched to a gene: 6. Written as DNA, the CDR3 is TGTGCCAGCAGTTTCGGGACAGCCGGCGAGCAGTACTTC. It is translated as CASSFGTAGEQYF.

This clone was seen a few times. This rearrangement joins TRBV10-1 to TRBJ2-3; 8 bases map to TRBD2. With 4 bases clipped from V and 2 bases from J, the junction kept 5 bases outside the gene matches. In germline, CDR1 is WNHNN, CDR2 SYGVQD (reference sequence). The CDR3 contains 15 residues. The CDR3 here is CASSVIAGFTDTQYF. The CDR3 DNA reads TGCGCCAGCAGTGTTATAGCGGGGTTCACAGATACGCAGTATTTT.

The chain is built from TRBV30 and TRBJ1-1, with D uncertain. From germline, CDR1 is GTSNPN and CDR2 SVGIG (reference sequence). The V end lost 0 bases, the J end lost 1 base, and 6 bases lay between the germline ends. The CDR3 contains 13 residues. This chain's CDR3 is CAWSVHGNTEAFF. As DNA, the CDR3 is TGTGCCTGGAGTGTTCATGGGAACACTGAAGCTTTCTTT.

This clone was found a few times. For the CDR3, the DNA is TGTGCCAGTAGTATAGCGGGTGGAGTCAATACGCAGTATTTT. Its translation: CASSIAGGVNTQYF. The V call is TRBV19, the J call TRBJ2-3, with unresolved D. Germline loops: CDR1 LNHDA, CDR2 SQIVND (reference sequence). Between the trimmed V and J ends, which lost 1 base and 7 bases, there was a span of 12 bases. The CDR3 is 14 residues long.

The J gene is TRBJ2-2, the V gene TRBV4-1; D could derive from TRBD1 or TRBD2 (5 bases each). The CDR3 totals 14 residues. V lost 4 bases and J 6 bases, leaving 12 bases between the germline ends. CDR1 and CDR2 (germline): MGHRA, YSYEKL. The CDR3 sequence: CASSRDLPAGELFF. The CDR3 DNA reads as TGCGCCAGCAGCCGGGACCTGCCTGCCGGGGAGCTGTTTTTT.

This CDR3 is CASTRSTANTEAFF. DNA for the CDR3: TGTGCCAGCACCCGATCGACAGCGAACACTGAAGCTTTCTTT. The genes are TRBV9 and TRBJ1-1; TRBD1 might be the D (5 bases). CDR3 size: 14 residues. Germline-derived CDR1 and CDR2 are SGDLS and YYNGEE. Trimming removed 6 bases at V and 1 base at J, with 13 bases between.